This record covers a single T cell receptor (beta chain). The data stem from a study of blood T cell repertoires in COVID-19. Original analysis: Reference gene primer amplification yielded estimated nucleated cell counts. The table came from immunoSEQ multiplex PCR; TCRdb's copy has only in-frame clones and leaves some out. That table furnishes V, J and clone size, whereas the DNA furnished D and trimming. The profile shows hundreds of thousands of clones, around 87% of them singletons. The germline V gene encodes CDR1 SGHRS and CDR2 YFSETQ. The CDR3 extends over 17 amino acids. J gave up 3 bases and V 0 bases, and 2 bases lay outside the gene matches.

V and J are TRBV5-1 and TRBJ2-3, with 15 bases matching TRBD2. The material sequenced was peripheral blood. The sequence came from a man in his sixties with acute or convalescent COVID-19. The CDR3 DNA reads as TGCGCCAGCAGCTTGGAGGGACTAGCGGGGGGTACAGATACGCAGTATTTT. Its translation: CASSLEGLAGGTDTQYF. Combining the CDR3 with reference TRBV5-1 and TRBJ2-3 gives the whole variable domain KAGVTQTPRYLIKTRGQQVTLSCSPISGHRSVSWYQQTPGQGLQFLFEYFSETQRNKGNFPGRFSGRQFSNSRSEMNVSTLELGDSALYLCASSLEGLAGGTDTQYFGPGTRLTVL.